One and the same sample provided the 4 T cell receptor beta chains below, sequenced in a study of brain T cells in children with intractable seizures. TCRdb's table, derived via immunoSEQ multiplex PCR, lists solely in-frame clones and lacks some. The sample includes 110,000 or so clones, 94% seen only once; the top ten take 3.5% to 4%. The specimen comprised peripheral blood, sampled at surgery. These receptors were collected from a boy under two years old with hemimegalencephaly and intractable seizures.

J is TRBJ1-5 and V is TRBV19; possible D gene TRBD1, 6 bases. Germline CDR1 LNHDA, CDR2 SQIVND (reference sequence). The CDR3 is 16 residues long. V was cut by 4 bases and J by 2 bases, with 15 bases left in between. DNA for the CDR3: TGTGCCAGTAGTACGAGAGGGGGAAGGGGCAATCAGCCCCAGCATTTT. It encodes CASSTRGGRGNQPQHF.

The V and J genes are TRBV2 and TRBJ1-1; D is perhaps TRBD1 (6 bases). The CDR3 runs 15 residues. Germline CDR1 is SNHLY and CDR2 is FYNNEI. V lost 6 bases and J lost 5, with 19 bases in between. This CDR3 is CASRPSVGGSTEAFF. CDR3 DNA sequence: TGTGCCAGCAGACCTTCGGTCGGGGGCTCGACTGAAGCTTTCTTT.

The chain links TRBV28 to TRBJ2-4; the D call may be TRBD1 or TRBD2 (5 bases each). CDR1 MDHEN and CDR2 SYDVKM come from the germline V gene. CDR3 length: 14 amino acids. Trimming pared 2 bases from V and 3 bases from J, leaving 8 bases between. The CDR3 reads CASSLMRGKNIQYF. The CDR3 coding sequence is TGTGCCAGCAGTTTAATGAGGGGCAAAAACATTCAGTACTTC.

V is TRBV4-1 and J is TRBJ2-1; TRBD1 is a possible D gene (6 bases). The CDR3 runs 13 residues. V was cut by 2 bases and J by 15 bases, with 17 bases left in between. Per germline, CDR1 MGHRA and CDR2 YSYEKL. The CDR3 sequence: CASSQRTASDAFF. The CDR3 nucleotides are TGCGCCAGCAGCCAAAGGACAGCCTCGGATGCGTTCTTC.